This TCR beta chain was captured by sequencing in a study of T cell responses to AZD1222 COVID-19 vaccine. General study findings and limits: The study identified only a handful of AZD1222 recipients as seropositive at baseline. The study sampled repertoires only after the peak T cell response. A reported finding is that nearly half of spike-specific TCRs target unmutated variant regions.

In the case of this clone: Antigen unknown.

V gave up 0 bases and J gave up 2 bases, with 6 bases separating them. The CDR3 contains 15 residues. Germline V lookup: CDR1 SGDLS, CDR2 YYNGEE. The method was immunoSEQ multiplex PCR; TCRdb's version includes in-frame clones alone and lacks a portion of them. The data contain approximately 89,000 clones, under 95% of them singletons. The receptor comes from an adult who received the AZD1222 COVID-19 vaccine. The V call is TRBV9, the J call TRBJ2-6, with unresolved D. The sequences come from peripheral blood, collected 28 days after the second AZD1222 dose. The CDR3 protein is CASSVVTTGANVLTF. The CDR3 DNA reads as TGTGCCAGCAGCGTAGTTACAACTGGGGCCAACGTCCTGACTTTC. The full variable domain, its missing parts supplied by reference TRBV9 and TRBJ2-6, is DSGVTQTPKHLITATGQRVTLRCSPRSGDLSVYWYQQSLDQGLQFLIQYYNGEERAKGNILERFSAQQFPDLHSELNLSSLELGDSALYFCASSVVTTGANVLTFGAGSRLTVL.